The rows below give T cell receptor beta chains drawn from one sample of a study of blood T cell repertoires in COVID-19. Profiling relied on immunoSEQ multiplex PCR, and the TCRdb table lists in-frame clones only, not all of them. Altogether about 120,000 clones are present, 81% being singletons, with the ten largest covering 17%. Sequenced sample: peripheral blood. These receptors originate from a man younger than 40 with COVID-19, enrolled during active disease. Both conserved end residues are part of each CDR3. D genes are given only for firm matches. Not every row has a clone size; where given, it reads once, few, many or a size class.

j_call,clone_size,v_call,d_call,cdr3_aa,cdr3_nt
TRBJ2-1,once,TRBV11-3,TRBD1,CASSFIQGAAYNEQFF,TGTGCCAGCAGCTTTATTCAGGGGGCGGCCTACAATGAGCAGTTCTTC
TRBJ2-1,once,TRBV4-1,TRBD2,CASSQESTSGFSYNEQFF,TGCGCCAGCAGCCAAGAATCGACTAGCGGATTCTCCTACAATGAGCAGTTCTTC
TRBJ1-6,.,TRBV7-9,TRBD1,CASSVRDRGKLDSPLHF,TGTGCCAGCAGCGTCCGGGACAGGGGGAAGTTGGATTCACCCCTCCACTTT
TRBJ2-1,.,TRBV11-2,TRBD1,CASSRWTGRQDEQFF,TGTGCCAGCAGCCGATGGACAGGACGACAGGATGAGCAGTTCTTC
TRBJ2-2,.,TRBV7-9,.,CASSSSISLSNTGELFF,TGTGCCAGCAGCTCCTCTATAAGCTTGTCGAACACCGGGGAGCTGTTTTTT
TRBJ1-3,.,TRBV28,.,CASRVGGGTGNTIYF,TGTGCCAGCAGGGTAGGGGGGGGCACTGGAAACACCATATATTTT
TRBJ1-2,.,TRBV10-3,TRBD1,CAISPGQPNYGYTF,TGTGCCATCAGTCCGGGACAGCCTAACTATGGCTACACCTTC
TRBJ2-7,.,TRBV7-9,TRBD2,CATAGRGGAYEQYF,TGTGCCACAGCAGGGCGGGGGGGCGCCTACGAGCAGTACTTC
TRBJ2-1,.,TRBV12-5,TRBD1,CASGLGDRGSSYNEQFF,TGTGCTAGTGGTTTGGGCGACAGGGGTTCCTCCTACAATGAGCAGTTCTTC
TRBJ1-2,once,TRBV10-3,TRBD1,CAISPRGDYGYTF,TGTGCCATCAGCCCCAGGGGGGACTATGGCTACACCTTC
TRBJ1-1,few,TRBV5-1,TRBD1,CASSLRTGSNTEAFF,TGCGCCAGCAGCTTACGGACAGGTTCGAACACTGAAGCTTTCTTT
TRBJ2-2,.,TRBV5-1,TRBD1,CASRDGTVTGELFF,TGCGCCAGCAGGGACGGGACAGTTACCGGGGAGCTGTTTTTT
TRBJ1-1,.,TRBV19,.,CATTRIGNTEAFF,TGTGCCACCACGAGGATAGGGAACACTGAAGCTTTCTTT
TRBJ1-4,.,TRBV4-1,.,CASSQGQQLNEKLFF,TGCGCCAGCAGCCAGGGTCAACAGTTGAATGAAAAACTGTTTTTT
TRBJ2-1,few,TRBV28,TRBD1,CASSSPGGSYNEQFF,TGTGCCAGCAGTTCCCCAGGGGGCTCCTACAATGAGCAGTTCTTC